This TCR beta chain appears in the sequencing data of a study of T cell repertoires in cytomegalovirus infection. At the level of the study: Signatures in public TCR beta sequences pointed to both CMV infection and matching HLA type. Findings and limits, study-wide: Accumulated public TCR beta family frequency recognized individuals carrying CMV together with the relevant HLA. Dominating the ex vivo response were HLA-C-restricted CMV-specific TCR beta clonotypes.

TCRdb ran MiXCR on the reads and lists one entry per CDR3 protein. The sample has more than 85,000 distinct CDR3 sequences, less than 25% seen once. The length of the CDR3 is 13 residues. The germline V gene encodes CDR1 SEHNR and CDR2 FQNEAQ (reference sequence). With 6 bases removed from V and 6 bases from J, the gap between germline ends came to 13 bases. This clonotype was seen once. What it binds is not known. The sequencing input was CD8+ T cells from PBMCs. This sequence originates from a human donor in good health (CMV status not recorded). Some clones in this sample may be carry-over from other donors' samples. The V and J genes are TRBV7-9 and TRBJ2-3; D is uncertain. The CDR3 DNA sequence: TGTGCCAGCAGTTCACCCCTAGGCGATACGCAGTATTTT. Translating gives CASSSPLGDTQYF.